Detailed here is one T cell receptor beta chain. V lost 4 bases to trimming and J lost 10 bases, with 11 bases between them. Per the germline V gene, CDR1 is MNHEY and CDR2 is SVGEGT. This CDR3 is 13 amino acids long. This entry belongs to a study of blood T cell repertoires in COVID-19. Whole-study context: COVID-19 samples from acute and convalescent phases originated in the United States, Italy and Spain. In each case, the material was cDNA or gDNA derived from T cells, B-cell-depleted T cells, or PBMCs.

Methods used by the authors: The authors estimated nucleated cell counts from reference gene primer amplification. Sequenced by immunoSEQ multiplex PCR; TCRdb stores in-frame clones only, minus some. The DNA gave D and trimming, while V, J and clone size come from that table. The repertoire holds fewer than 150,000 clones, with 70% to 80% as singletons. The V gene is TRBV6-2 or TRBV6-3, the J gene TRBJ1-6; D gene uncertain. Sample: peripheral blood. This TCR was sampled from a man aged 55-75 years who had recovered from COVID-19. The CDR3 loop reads CASSLRRQSPLHF. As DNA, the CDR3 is TGTGCCAGCAGTTTGCGACGACAATCACCCCTCCACTTT.